Shown below are 25 T cell receptor beta chains from a single sample sequenced in a study of T cells of healthy individuals listed by TCRdb under 2018. Library generation was performed with 5' RACE. The reads were generated on an Illumina MiSeq. TCRdb redid the processing of the public reads, applying fastp at Q25 and MiXCR, and retained in-frame beta chains. When rows share a CDR3 protein, they turn into one entry using the most common DNA and genes. This sample comprises 40,000 to 60,000 distinct CDR3 sequences, over 12% of them detected only once. The ten largest clones represent roughly 15% of the sample. Receptors originate from a human donor in good health.

The V gene is TRBV27, the J gene TRBJ2-2, with D maybe TRBD2 (6 bases). In germline, CDR1 is MNHEY, CDR2 SMNVEV (reference sequence). The CDR3 is made up of 14 amino acids. V shed 3 bases and J shed 5 bases, with 10 bases lying between them. Here the CDR3 reads CASSLGGDTGELFF. CDR3 nucleotides: TGTGCCAGCAGTTTGGGCGGGGATACCGGGGAGCTGTTTTTT.

This clonotype was seen ten or more times. CDR3 coding DNA: TGCGCCAGCAGGCAAACAGGGTTCGGAAACACCATATATTTT. Translated: CASRQTGFGNTIYF. The chain is built from TRBV4-1 and TRBJ1-3; the D gene is possibly TRBD1 (6 bases). This CDR3 is 14 amino acids long. Germline lookup yields CDR1 MGHRA and CDR2 YSYEKL. Trimming took 6 bases from V and 4 from J, leaving 13 bases between them.

Only a few counts were recorded for this clonotype. The chain links TRBV7-3 to TRBJ2-3; D is tentatively TRBD1 or TRBD2 (5 bases each). The germline CDR1 and CDR2 sequences are SGHTA and FQGTGA. The CDR3 spans 17 residues. Trimming shortened V by 1 base and J by 2 bases, and 16 bases separated the two germline ends. CDR3 DNA sequence: TGTGCCAGCAGCTTAAACCCGGTCGTGGGGACCACAGATACGCAGTATTTT. The encoded protein is CASSLNPVVGTTDTQYF.

This chain joins TRBV29-1 and TRBJ2-5, with 7 bases identical to TRBD1. The CDR3 sequence is 12 residues long. The V gene's germline CDR1 is SQVTM and CDR2 ANQGSEA. With V trimmed by 7 bases and J by 1 base, 3 bases remained unmatched. The DNA of the CDR3 is TGCAGCGGCAGGGGGACCCAAGAGACCCAGTACTTC. Encoded protein: CSGRGTQETQYF. Using reference TRBV29-1 and TRBJ2-5 for the parts outside the CDR3, the full variable domain is SAVISQKPSRDICQRGTSLTIQCQVDSQVTMMFWYRQQPGQSLTLIATANQGSEATYESGFVIDKFPISRPNLTFSTLTVSNMSPEDSSIYLCSGRGTQETQYFGPGTRLLVL.

This clonotype has just a few counts. The rearrangement uses TRBV24-1 and TRBJ2-7; no clear D. CDR1 and CDR2 from the germline V gene are KGHDR and SFDVKD. V gave up 4 bases and J gave up 3 bases, with 15 bases separating them. There are 15 residues in the CDR3. CDR3 bases: TGTGCCACCAGTGACCCTCATACTACGGGCTACGAGCAGTACTTC. It codes for CATSDPHTTGYEQYF.

This clonotype was recorded many times. V is TRBV29-1 and J is TRBJ2-1, with TRBD1 matching over 10 bases. Germline V gene lookup returns CDR1 SQVTM and CDR2 ANQGSEA. This CDR3 comprises 14 residues. The junction had 4 bases not matched to a gene; V was cut back by 6 bases and J by 2 bases. CDR3 nucleotide sequence: TGCAGCGTGGCTGGACAGGGGGCCTACAATGAGCAGTTCTTC. Amino acids: CSVAGQGAYNEQFF.

The chain combines TRBV30 with TRBJ2-1, with 12 nucleotides matching TRBD2. With 1 base clipped from V and 3 bases from J, the junction kept 1 base outside the gene matches. The CDR3 contains 15 residues. Germline CDR1 and CDR2: GTSNPN and SVGIG (reference sequence). The CDR3 sequence: CAWSATSGGYNEQFF. DNA for the CDR3: TGTGCCTGGAGTGCGACTAGCGGGGGCTACAATGAGCAGTTCTTC.

Ten or more counts support this clonotype. V is TRBV7-9 and J is TRBJ2-4; D unclear. Germline loops: CDR1 SEHNR, CDR2 FQNEAQ (reference sequence). V was trimmed by 1 base and J by 0 bases, leaving 13 bases between them. This CDR3 has 17 residues. CDR3 sequence reads: CASSLVFLTVAKNIQYF. DNA for the CDR3: TGTGCCAGCAGCTTAGTGTTTTTGACCGTAGCCAAAAACATTCAGTACTTC.

This clonotype occurred a few times. The chain joins TRBV12-3 or TRBV12-4 to TRBJ1-4; 11 bases map to TRBD1. Trimming at V came to 5 bases and at J to 10 bases, leaving 12 bases not matched to a gene. The CDR3 has 16 residues. CDR3 sequence reads: CASSAHRDRGSGKLFF. The CDR3 nucleotides are TGTGCCAGCAGTGCCCATCGGGACAGGGGGTCCGGAAAACTGTTTTTT.

On this clonotype itself: A read error may explain this, as a much larger clone is one base away. The chain uses TRBV10-3 and TRBJ2-1, with 9 bases aligning to TRBD2. The CDR3 extends over 14 amino acids. The V gene end was trimmed by 6 bases and the J gene end by 5 bases; junction bases not matched to a gene: 5. Germline CDR1 reads ENHRY; CDR2 reads SYGVKD. In nucleotides, the CDR3 is TGTGCCATCAGCACTGGCGGGGGGGACAATGAGCAGTTCTTC. Translated, it gives CAISTGGGDNEQFF.

This clonotype was counted a few times. The CDR3 sequence is CASSGTFYNEQFF. The DNA of the CDR3 is TGTGCCAGCAGCGGGACTTTCTACAATGAGCAGTTCTTC. The rearrangement links TRBV5-6 to TRBJ2-1, with a weak D call TRBD2 (6 bases). The CDR3 has 13 residues. V was pared by 4 bases and J by 3 bases, with 8 bases between. CDR1 is SGHDT and CDR2 is YYEEEE in the germline V gene.

This clonotype was seen a handful of times. This chain connects TRBV10-2 to TRBJ2-3; TRBD1 agrees at 10 bases. Per the germline V gene, CDR1 is WSHSY and CDR2 is SAAADI. The CDR3 consists of 15 residues. V lost 5 bases, J lost 0 bases, and 2 bases stayed unmatched. DNA of the CDR3: TGCGCCAGCAGTACGGGACAGGGGAGCACAGATACGCAGTATTTT. Translating gives CASSTGQGSTDTQYF.

This clonotype was detected a few times. The rearrangement joins TRBV7-2 to TRBJ2-7, with 10 bases aligning to TRBD1. After removal of 5 bases from V and 1 base from J, the junction contained 5 bases not matched to a gene. CDR1 and CDR2 from the germline V gene are SGHTA and FQGNSA. The CDR3 spans 15 residues. CDR3 region: CASSMRDRGSYEQYF. In DNA, the CDR3 is TGTGCCAGCAGCATGCGGGACAGGGGTTCCTACGAGCAGTACTTC.

The chain combines TRBV7-2 with TRBJ2-5; TRBD2 aligns across 8 bases. Germline trimming cut 5 bases from V and 5 bases from J; bases unmatched to any gene: 10. The CDR3 is made up of 15 amino acids. Germline CDR1 reads SGHTA; CDR2 reads FQGNSA. The DNA for the CDR3 is TGTGCCAGCAGCCCAGCGGGACTAGTTGTGGAGACCCAGTACTTC. It codes for CASSPAGLVVETQYF.

Comments on this clonotype: A read error may produce the germline difference seen at one junction end. The rearrangement joins TRBV5-1 to TRBJ2-3, with TRBD1 identical over 10 bases. Germline V gives CDR1 SGHRS, CDR2 YFSETQ. The CDR3 extends over 14 amino acids. The CDR3 loop reads CVSSPGQGTDTQYF. In nucleotides, the CDR3 is TGCGTCAGCAGCCCGGGACAGGGGACAGATACGCAGTATTTT.

There are many counts of this clonotype. The chain carries TRBV7-2 and TRBJ2-5; the D gene is possibly TRBD1 (6 bases). Germline V gene data show CDR1 as SGHTA and CDR2 as FQGNSA. CDR3 length: 15 residues. V gave up 5 bases and J gave up 5 bases, with 18 bases separating them. The CDR3 sequence is CASSLSPGQGETQYF. As DNA, the CDR3 is TGTGCCAGCAGCCTTTCCCCGGGCCAGGGGGAGACCCAGTACTTC.

This clonotype was seen a few times. The chain recombines TRBV3-1 with TRBJ2-7; D ambiguous. The V gene lost 4 bases and the J gene lost 3 bases, with 10 bases spanning the gap. Per germline, CDR1 LGHDT and CDR2 YNNKEL (reference sequence). The CDR3 covers 13 residues. For the CDR3, the DNA is TGTGCCAGCAGCCCTGCGTCTTTCTACGAGCAGTACTTC. Protein: CASSPASFYEQYF.

The CDR3 DNA follows: TGTGCCAGCAGTTACTACCCGGTCGTCGACTCTAACCCAGGCAATCAGCCCCAGCATTTT. This sequence encodes CASSYYPVVDSNPGNQPQHF. The gene calls are TRBV6-2 or TRBV6-3 and TRBJ1-5; D unclear. Trimming removed 1 base at V and 2 bases at J, with 24 bases between. Looked up from germline, CDR1 is MNHEY and CDR2 is SVGEGT. The CDR3 spans 20 residues.

CDR3: CASGLVADGGLVAEEQYF. DNA for the CDR3: TGTGCTAGTGGTTTGGTAGCCGACGGAGGGTTAGTCGCCGAGGAGCAGTACTTC. The chain has TRBV12-5 and TRBJ2-7, with D possibly being TRBD2 (6 bases). V lost 0 bases and J 7 bases, leaving 25 bases between the germline ends. CDR1 LGHNT and CDR2 FRNRAP come from the germline V gene. This CDR3 is built from 18 residues.

The rearrangement uses TRBV19 and TRBJ2-1, with D possibly TRBD2 on 6 matching bases. Germline assignment: CDR1 LNHDA and CDR2 SQIVND (reference sequence). The ends were cut back, 3 bases at V and 4 bases at J, with 13 bases in the middle. This CDR3 spans 15 amino acids. The CDR3 nucleotides are TGTGCCAGTAGTATCATAGCGGAAATATACAATGAGCAGTTCTTC. This codes for CASSIIAEIYNEQFF.

This clonotype was observed a handful of times. The chain employs TRBV13 and TRBJ2-6; D is unresolved. The V end was cut by 5 bases, the J end by 0 bases, with 14 bases between. The germline CDR1 and CDR2 sequences are PRHDT and FYEKMQ (reference sequence). This CDR3 is built from 17 residues. CDR3 loop: CASSPIHGTSGANVLTF. In DNA, the CDR3 is TGTGCCAGCAGCCCCATTCACGGTACCTCTGGGGCCAACGTCCTGACTTTC.

The chain has TRBV20-1 and TRBJ2-2, with a weak D call TRBD2 (7 bases). CDR3 length: 14 residues. The V gene's germline CDR1 is DFQATT and CDR2 SNEGSKA (reference sequence). V gave up 3 bases and J gave up 6 bases, with 14 bases separating them. The CDR3 region is CSASSGGASGELFF. CDR3 in DNA: TGCAGTGCTAGCTCTGGGGGGGCCTCCGGGGAGCTGTTTTTT.

The genes are TRBV19 and TRBJ2-7; D remains ambiguous. CDR1 is LNHDA, CDR2 SQIVND, per germline (reference sequence). The CDR3 has 14 residues. V was clipped by 4 bases and J by 2 bases, with 12 bases between them. The CDR3 loop reads CASSRSVQPYEQYF. The CDR3 nucleotides are TGTGCCAGTAGTAGAAGCGTCCAGCCCTACGAGCAGTACTTC.

This clonotype was detected only a few times. The chain combines TRBV29-1 with TRBJ2-2; D is perhaps TRBD1 or TRBD2 (5 bases each). CDR3 length equals 16 residues. V gave up 3 bases and J gave up 6 bases, with 20 bases separating them. Germline-derived CDR1 and CDR2 are SQVTM and ANQGSEA. The CDR3 bases are TGCAGCGTTGATACGGGACCCCCGTTGGGCGCCGGGGAGCTGTTTTTT. Its translation: CSVDTGPPLGAGELFF.

This clonotype was picked up a small number of times. V usage is TRBV4-1 and J usage is TRBJ1-2; possibly TRBD1 for D (6 bases). V lost 3 bases, J lost 14 bases, and 22 bases lay in between. Per the germline V gene, CDR1 is MGHRA and CDR2 is YSYEKL. This CDR3 is 14 amino acids long. CDR3 region: CASSHSKEGQTSTF. The CDR3 bases are TGCGCCAGCAGCCATTCGAAGGAGGGACAAACTTCGACCTTC.